What follows describes a single T cell receptor beta chain. Its matching antigen is unknown. This sample was included in a study of T cells after yellow fever vaccination. The study's findings and limits: Most clones from primary vaccination resurfaced after the booster (approximately 95% CD4, 88% CD8). Contamination of FACS-sorted repertoires by abundant clonotypes from the bulk population could occur.

Template-switching 5'RACE yielded the TCR cDNA; a universal primer site and UMIs were added in the process. A single record per CDR3 protein comes from TCRdb applying MiXCR to the 5' RACE reads. The data contain some 300,000 distinct CDR3 sequences, 7% to 10% of them seen just once; the ten biggest clones take up about 16%. CDR1 and CDR2 from the germline V gene are SGHDT and YYEEEE. The CDR3 consists of 16 residues. Trimming removed 4 bases at V and 2 bases at J, with 18 bases between. The V gene is TRBV5-6, the J gene TRBJ2-5; no clear D gene. This TCR came from a man between 18 and 35 years old who received the YFV17D yellow fever vaccine. Material: PBMCs, obtained roughly 46 days after the first yellow fever vaccination. This chain's CDR3 is CASSNLGDGQQETQYF. The CDR3 DNA is TGTGCCAGCAGCAACCTCGGAGACGGCCAGCAAGAGACCCAGTACTTC.